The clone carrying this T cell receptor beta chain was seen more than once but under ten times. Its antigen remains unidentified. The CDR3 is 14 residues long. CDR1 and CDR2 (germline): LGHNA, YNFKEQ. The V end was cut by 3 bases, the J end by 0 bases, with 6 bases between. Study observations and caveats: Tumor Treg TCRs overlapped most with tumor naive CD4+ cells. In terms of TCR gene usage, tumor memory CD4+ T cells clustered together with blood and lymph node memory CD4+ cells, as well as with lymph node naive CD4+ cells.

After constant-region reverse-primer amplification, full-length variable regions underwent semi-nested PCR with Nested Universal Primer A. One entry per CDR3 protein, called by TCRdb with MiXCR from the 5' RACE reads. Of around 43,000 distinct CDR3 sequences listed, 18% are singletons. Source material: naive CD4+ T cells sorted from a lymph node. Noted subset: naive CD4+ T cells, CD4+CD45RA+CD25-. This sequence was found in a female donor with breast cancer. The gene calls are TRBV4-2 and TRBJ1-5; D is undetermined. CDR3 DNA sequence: TGTGCCAGCAGCCAGCCCCGTAGCAATCAGCCCCAGCATTTT. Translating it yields CASSQPRSNQPQHF.